Below are 9 T cell receptor beta chains sequenced from a single sample in a study of naive and memory T cell subsets (dated by TCRdb to about 2017). Receptor libraries were prepared by UMI-ligation and nested PCR. Instrument used: Illumina MiSeq. An equimolar mix of two oligonucleotides covering both TRBC1 and TRBC2 was used as the beta constant-region primer. The public sequencing data were trimmed at Q25 with fastp and processed into clonotypes with MiXCR by TCRdb, which kept only in-frame beta chains. Each entry merges the rows of one CDR3 protein and shows their most common DNA and genes. Present in this sample are around 160,000 distinct CDR3 sequences, about a sixth of which were seen just once. The top ten hold roughly 0.14% of the sample. Sequenced material: naive CD4+ T cells from blood. The sample's cell subset or site label is to be understood as: naive T cells, CD45RA high CD27+. These receptors were collected from a human donor in good health.

This clonotype turned up a few times. The chain carries TRBV25-1 and TRBJ2-7; D gene uncertain. CDR3 length equals 14 residues. V gave up 2 bases and J gave up 5 bases, with 13 bases separating them. The germline V gene has CDR1 MGHDK and CDR2 SYGVNS. CDR3 sequence: CASSELRTQNEQYF. For the CDR3, the DNA is TGTGCCAGCAGTGAACTGAGGACCCAGAACGAGCAGTACTTC.

The V call is TRBV28, the J call TRBJ2-5; 7 bases map to TRBD2. Germline V gives CDR1 MDHEN, CDR2 SYDVKM. The CDR3 consists of 15 residues. V trimming: 3 bases; J trimming: 5 bases; junction bases outside the gene matches: 9. CDR3 in amino acids: CASSFPSGGGETQYF. The DNA of the CDR3 is TGTGCCAGCAGTTTTCCTAGCGGAGGAGGGGAGACCCAGTACTTC.

A few counts support this clonotype. The chain links TRBV5-1 to TRBJ1-2, with D perhaps TRBD1 (6 bases). Germline V CDR1 and CDR2: SGHRS, YFSETQ. The CDR3 totals 14 residues. V shed 2 bases and J shed 3 bases, with 11 bases lying between them. The CDR3 loop reads CASSFGGGDYGYTF. The CDR3 DNA reads TGCGCCAGCAGCTTTGGGGGGGGCGACTATGGCTACACCTTC.

This sequence joins TRBV6-5 and TRBJ1-6, with no clear D. Germline-derived CDR1 and CDR2 are MNHEY and SVGAGI. V dropped 3 bases and J dropped 8 bases, with 11 bases sitting between them. The CDR3 is 14 amino acids. The CDR3 here is CASSYDGVDSPLHF. CDR3 nucleotides: TGTGCCAGCAGTTATGATGGGGTGGATTCACCCCTCCACTTT.

The chain is built from TRBV18 and TRBJ2-5, with TRBD1 identical over 7 bases. Germline V CDR1 and CDR2: KGHSH, LQKENI. This CDR3 region has 13 residues. V trimming: 3 bases; J trimming: 4 bases; junction bases outside the gene matches: 2. The CDR3 region has the DNA TGTGCCAGCTCACCCACAGGGGCAGAGACCCAGTACTTC. The encoded protein is CASSPTGAETQYF.

This clonotype was picked up a small number of times. The rearrangement uses TRBV30 and TRBJ2-1; perhaps TRBD2 as D (6 bases). The CDR3 length is 12 residues. V lost 3 bases and J lost 7, with 10 bases in between. CDR1 is GTSNPN, CDR2 SVGIG, per germline (reference sequence). The DNA for the CDR3 is TGTGCCTGGAGGGGACTCCTTAATGAGCAGTTCTTC. This sequence encodes CAWRGLLNEQFF.

The gene calls are TRBV10-3 and TRBJ2-3; D uncertain. From germline, CDR1 is ENHRY and CDR2 SYGVKD. The CDR3 consists of 13 residues. V shed 2 bases and J shed 6 bases, with 9 bases lying between them. The CDR3 bases are TGTGCCATCAGTGAGCGGCAGCCTGATACGCAGTATTTT. Its protein is CAISERQPDTQYF.

This clonotype appeared many times. The J gene is TRBJ2-3, the V gene TRBV18, with D tentatively TRBD2 (6 bases). The CDR3 totals 16 residues. Germline V CDR1 and CDR2: KGHSH, LQKENI. Trimming stripped 2 bases from V and 0 bases from J, with 12 bases between. CDR3 sequence reads: CASSPSLATSTDTQYF. CDR3 sequence (DNA): TGTGCCAGCTCACCATCGCTAGCGACAAGCACAGATACGCAGTATTTT.

Note on this clonotype: A much larger clone differs from this one at a single base, so this may be a read error. This chain uses TRBV7-9 with TRBJ2-5, with D possibly matching TRBD1 (6 bases). CDR3 length: 14 amino acids. CDR1 SEHNR and CDR2 FQNEAQ come from the germline V gene (reference sequence). CDR3 DNA sequence: TGTGCCAGCAGCTTACAACAGGGCCAAGAGACCCGGTACTTC. As protein: CASSLQQGQETRYF. The whole variable domain, remainder taken from reference TRBV7-9 and TRBJ2-5, is DTGVSQNPRHKITKRGQNVTFRCDPISEHNRLYWYRQTLGQGPEFLTYFQNEAQLEKSRLLSDRFSAERPKGSFSTLEIQRTEQGDSAMYLCASSLQQGQETRYFGPGTRLLVL.